A single sample gave rise to the 32 T cell receptor beta chains below, sequenced in a study of T cells expressing NK-cell markers. TCRdb reprocessed the 5' RACE reads and stores each CDR3 protein as one record, lacking DNA. This sample carries around 380,000 distinct CDR3 sequences, with roughly 10% going to the ten biggest clones. Input material: blood T cells: a sorted CD56 or NKG2C T cell subset, CD4+ or CD8+ T cells, or bulk PBMC T cells (not recorded which). The source of these receptors is a woman between 45 and 60 years old in good health.

This chain connects TRBV5-1 to TRBJ2-3; checking the TCRdb D call of TRBD1 is not possible without DNA. CDR3 length equals 18 residues. The germline gives CDR1 SGHRS, CDR2 YFSETQ. The chain's CDR3 is CASSSGPGQGVPQMKQYF.

This chain connects TRBV20-1 to TRBJ2-3; the D call from TCRdb, TRBD2, cannot be confirmed without DNA. Germline V gene sequence: CDR1 DFQATT, CDR2 SNEGSKA (reference sequence). The CDR3 consists of 15 residues. The CDR3 reads CSATFRTSPLNTQYF.

The chain carries TRBV13 and TRBJ2-7; lacking DNA, the TRBD1 call made by TCRdb goes unchecked. Germline CDR1 reads PRHDT; CDR2 reads FYEKMQ (reference sequence). This CDR3 region has 14 residues. The CDR3 loop reads CASSLWGQGNEQYF.

The chain employs TRBV5-1 and TRBJ2-3; TCRdb indicates TRBD2, and absent DNA this call remains unverified. CDR1 is SGHRS and CDR2 is YFSETQ in the germline V gene. This CDR3 is built from 15 residues. The CDR3 region is CASSLKRGFADTQYF.

The chain employs TRBV15 and TRBJ1-5; without DNA, the TCRdb call of TRBD1 cannot be checked. This CDR3 contains 17 residues. The V gene's germline CDR1 is LNHNV and CDR2 YYDKDF (reference sequence). The CDR3 sequence is CATSRDLRDRGRQPQHF.

This chain joins TRBV12-3 or TRBV12-4 and TRBJ2-3; TCRdb outputs TRBD2, but without DNA this stays unchecked. This CDR3 region has 15 residues. The chain's CDR3 is CASSLEAGKLDTQYF.

This chain uses TRBV27 with TRBJ2-3; TCRdb names TRBD1, which stays unverified in the absence of DNA. CDR1 and CDR2 (germline): MNHEY, SMNVEV (reference sequence). The CDR3 contains 17 residues. CDR3 amino acids: CASSFYGSAGFTDTQYF.

The rearrangement links TRBV12-3 or TRBV12-4 to TRBJ1-1; TCRdb reports TRBD1, a call that lacks DNA to check it against. This CDR3 has 12 amino acids. CDR3 amino acids: CASSSPYTEAFF.

V gene TRBV3-1 combines with J gene TRBJ2-4; TCRdb's D call, TRBD2, is unchecked because there is no DNA. CDR1 is LGHDT and CDR2 is YNNKEL in the germline V gene (reference sequence). The CDR3 has 20 residues. CDR3: CASSQDRLAGGLGAKNIQYF. The full variable domain, completed using reference TRBV3-1 and TRBJ2-4, is DTAVSQTPKYLVTQMGNDKSIKCEQNLGHDTMYWYKQDSKKFLKIMFSYNNKELIINETVPNRFSPKSPDKAHLNLHINSLELGDSAVYFCASSQDRLAGGLGAKNIQYFGAGTRLSVL.

This chain joins TRBV5-1 and TRBJ1-2. The germline V gene encodes CDR1 SGHRS and CDR2 YFSETQ. The CDR3 runs 15 residues. The chain's CDR3 is CASSLDGRILYGYTF.

CDR3 in amino acids: CASRGAGQEQYF. The chain has TRBV28 and TRBJ2-7; TCRdb picks TRBD1, but there is no DNA to check that call. The V gene's germline CDR1 is MDHEN and CDR2 SYDVKM. CDR3 length: 12 amino acids.

The V call is TRBV12-3 or TRBV12-4, the J call TRBJ2-5; TCRdb picks TRBD1, but there is no DNA to check that call. This CDR3 is 13 amino acids long. The CDR3 sequence is CASSRTEKETQYF.

This sequence joins TRBV20-1 and TRBJ2-7; no DNA is available, so the TRBD2 call from TCRdb remains unchecked. Germline V CDR1 and CDR2: DFQATT, SNEGSKA (reference sequence). This CDR3 region has 15 residues. CDR3 in amino acids: CSASEGLAGSLEQYF.

The chain has TRBV5-1 and TRBJ1-3; TCRdb's D call, TRBD1, is unchecked because there is no DNA. This CDR3 region has 16 residues. Germline V gives CDR1 SGHRS, CDR2 YFSETQ. The chain's CDR3 is CASSLGRGDSGNTIYF.

The rearrangement links TRBV11-2 to TRBJ2-3; the D call from TCRdb, TRBD2, cannot be confirmed without DNA. Germline CDR1 SGHAT, CDR2 FQNNGV. There are 17 residues in the CDR3. CDR3 residues: CASSSTTSAFLTDTQYF.

The gene calls are TRBV3-1 and TRBJ1-1. The CDR3 is made up of 14 amino acids. Germline CDR1 reads LGHDT; CDR2 reads YNNKEL (reference sequence). The CDR3 is CASSLYLTNTEAFF.

The chain employs TRBV29-1 and TRBJ1-2; the D call of TRBD1 rests on TCRdb alone, since no DNA is present to check it. CDR1 is SQVTM, CDR2 ANQGSEA, per germline. There are 13 residues in the CDR3. The chain's CDR3 is CSATDRADYGYTF.

The chain employs TRBV20-1 and TRBJ2-1; TCRdb reports TRBD1, a call that lacks DNA to check it against. The CDR3 is made up of 14 amino acids. Germline CDR1 and CDR2: DFQATT and SNEGSKA (reference sequence). CDR3 in amino acids: CSARASGQQNEQFF.

The chain carries TRBV5-6 and TRBJ2-2. Germline values: CDR1 SGHDT, CDR2 YYEEEE. CDR3 length: 15 residues. The CDR3 sequence: CASSLIWENTGELFF.

The chain has TRBV29-1 and TRBJ2-7; TCRdb designates TRBD2, a call that cannot be tested without DNA. The CDR3 is 12 amino acids. The germline gives CDR1 SQVTM, CDR2 ANQGSEA. This chain's CDR3 is CSVSETRGEQYF.

The chain employs TRBV6-2 or TRBV6-3 and TRBJ2-1; TCRdb selects TRBD1, and the lack of DNA leaves this call unchecked. The CDR3 extends over 15 amino acids. Germline assignment: CDR1 MNHEY and CDR2 SVGEGT. The CDR3 here is CASSYSAGTFTEQFF.

The chain couples TRBV3-1 to TRBJ1-2. This CDR3 is built from 11 residues. Per germline, CDR1 LGHDT and CDR2 YNNKEL (reference sequence). The CDR3 loop reads CASSRMYGYTF.

V gene TRBV5-6 combines with J gene TRBJ1-6. Germline V lookup: CDR1 SGHDT, CDR2 YYEEEE. The CDR3 extends over 16 amino acids. The CDR3 loop is CASSPRLDSYNSPLHF.

The rearrangement links TRBV27 to TRBJ2-1; TCRdb's D call, TRBD2, is unchecked because there is no DNA. The germline gives CDR1 MNHEY, CDR2 SMNVEV (reference sequence). The CDR3 covers 16 residues. Here the CDR3 reads CASSFLAGGSYNEQFF.

The J gene is TRBJ2-3, the V gene TRBV10-3. Germline V gives CDR1 ENHRY, CDR2 SYGVKD. This CDR3 spans 15 amino acids. The CDR3 here is CAISEFGTSTDTQYF.

The CDR3 is CASILGQGPTGELFF. The chain employs TRBV27 and TRBJ2-2; the TRBD1 assignment by TCRdb is unverifiable without DNA. The CDR3 runs 15 residues. From germline, CDR1 is MNHEY and CDR2 SMNVEV (reference sequence).

V gene TRBV4-1 combines with J gene TRBJ2-5; lacking DNA, the TRBD1 call made by TCRdb goes unchecked. This CDR3 is built from 15 residues. Germline V lookup: CDR1 MGHRA, CDR2 YSYEKL. The CDR3 spells CASSMPGGTRETQYF.

The CDR3 is CATSRGGGLAGVQETQYF. The chain is built from TRBV15 and TRBJ2-5; TCRdb proposes TRBD2, but this gene call is untestable without DNA. The germline CDR1 and CDR2 sequences are LNHNV and YYDKDF (reference sequence). This CDR3 is 18 amino acids long.

The chain has TRBV20-1 and TRBJ2-2. Germline-derived CDR1 and CDR2 are DFQATT and SNEGSKA (reference sequence). This CDR3 region has 14 residues. CDR3 sequence: CSARFSVNTGELFF.

The chain has TRBV12-3 or TRBV12-4 and TRBJ2-2. This CDR3 spans 13 amino acids. This CDR3 is CASSRQTTGELFF.

The chain links TRBV6-4 to TRBJ2-1; TCRdb gives TRBD2 as the D gene, but with no DNA this cannot be confirmed. The V gene's germline CDR1 is MRHNA and CDR2 SNTAGT. This CDR3 comprises 14 residues. This chain's CDR3 is CASSREGPGNEQFF.

The gene calls are TRBV11-2 and TRBJ2-2. The CDR3 extends over 13 amino acids. Germline V gene sequence: CDR1 SGHAT, CDR2 FQNNGV. Here the CDR3 reads CASSPDLGGELFF.